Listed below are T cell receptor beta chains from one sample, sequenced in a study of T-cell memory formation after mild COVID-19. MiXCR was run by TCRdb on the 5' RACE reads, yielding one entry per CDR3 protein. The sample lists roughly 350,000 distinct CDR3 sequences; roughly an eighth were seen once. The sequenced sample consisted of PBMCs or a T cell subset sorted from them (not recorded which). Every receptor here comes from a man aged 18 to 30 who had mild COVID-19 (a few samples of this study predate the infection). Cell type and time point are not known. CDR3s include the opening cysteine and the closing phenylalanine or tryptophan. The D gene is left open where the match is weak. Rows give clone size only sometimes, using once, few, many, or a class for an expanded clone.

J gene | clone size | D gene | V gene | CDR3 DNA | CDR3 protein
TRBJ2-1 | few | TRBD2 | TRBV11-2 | TGTGCCAGCAGCTTTATACTAGCGGGGGGTGAGCAGTTCTTC | CASSFILAGGEQFF
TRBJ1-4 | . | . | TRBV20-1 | TGCAGTGCTCCCGGGCCTTTACCAGGAAAACTGTTTTTT | CSAPGPLPGKLFF
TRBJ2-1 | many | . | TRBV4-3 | TGCGCCAGCAGCCAAGAGCCGAGGTCCAATGAGCAGTTCTTC | CASSQEPRSNEQFF
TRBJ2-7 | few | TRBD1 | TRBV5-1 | TGCGCCAGCAGCACCGGGACAGTGTCCTACGAGCAGTACTTC | CASSTGTVSYEQYF
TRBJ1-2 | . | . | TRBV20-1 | TGCAGTGCTAGAGGCAGGGTCTATGGCTACACCTTC | CSARGRVYGYTF
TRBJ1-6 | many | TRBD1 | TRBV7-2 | TGTGCCAGCCGAGGACAGGGAGGGACTAATTCACCCCTCCACTTT | CASRGQGGTNSPLHF
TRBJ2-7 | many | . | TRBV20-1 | TGCAGTGCTAGTTGGGCAGGGGCCCACGAGCAGTACTTC | CSASWAGAHEQYF
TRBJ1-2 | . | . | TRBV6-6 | TGTGCCAGCAGTGCCCGGACAGAATCGATAAGCTATGGCTACACCTTC | CASSARTESISYGYTF
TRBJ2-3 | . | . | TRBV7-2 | TGTGCCAGCAGCCAGGGTTCCGCTTCTAGCACAGATACGCAGTATTTT | CASSQGSASSTDTQYF
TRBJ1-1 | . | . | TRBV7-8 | TGTGCCAGCAGCTTAGCCTTGGACACCCTTCAAGCTTTCTTT | CASSLALDTLQAFF
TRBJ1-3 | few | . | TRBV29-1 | TGCAGCGTTGAGTGGGCTTCTGGAAACACCATATATTTT | CSVEWASGNTIYF
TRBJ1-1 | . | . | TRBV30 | TGTGCCTGGAGTGTTTACACTGAAGCTTTCTTT | CAWSVYTEAFF
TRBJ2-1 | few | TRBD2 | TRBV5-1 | TGCGCCAGCAGCCCCCCCGGCGGGGGGAGCTCCTACAATGAGCAGTTCTTC | CASSPPGGGSSYNEQFF
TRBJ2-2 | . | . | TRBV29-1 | TGCAGCGCTATGTACACCGGGGAGCTGTTTTTT | CSAMYTGELFF
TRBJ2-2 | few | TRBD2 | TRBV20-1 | TGCAGTGCTAGGGGCCTAGCGGGGCCCACCGGGGAGCTGTTTTTT | CSARGLAGPTGELFF
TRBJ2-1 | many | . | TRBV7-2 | TGTGCCAGCAGCTTGCAGGGTTCCTACAATGAGCAGATCTTC | CASSLQGSYNEQIF
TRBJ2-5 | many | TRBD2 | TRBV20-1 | TGCAGTGCTAGAGATACTAGCGGGGACCAAGAGACCCAGTACTTC | CSARDTSGDQETQYF
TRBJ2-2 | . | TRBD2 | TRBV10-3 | TGTGCCATCACTAGCGGGGAACGGAACACCGGGGAGCTGTTTTTT | CAITSGERNTGELFF
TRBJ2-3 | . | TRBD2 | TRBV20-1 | TGCAGTGCAAGTCCCTTAGGACTAGCGGGGGGCCGAGGGACAGATACGCAGTATTTT | CSASPLGLAGGRGTDTQYF
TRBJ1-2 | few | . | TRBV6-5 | TGTGCCAGCAGTTACTCTAGGGAGGGGGGACTGGACGGCTACACCTTC | CASSYSREGGLDGYTF
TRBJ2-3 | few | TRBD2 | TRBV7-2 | TGTGCCAGCAGCTTACGTTTTAGCGGGGTTGATACGCAGTATTTT | CASSLRFSGVDTQYF
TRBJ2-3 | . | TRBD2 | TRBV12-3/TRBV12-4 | TGTGCCAGCGCCAGGGAGGGAGATACGCAGTATTTT | CASAREGDTQYF
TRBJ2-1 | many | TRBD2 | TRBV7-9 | TGTGCCAGCAGGTATAGCGGGGGGGCGCTTAATGAGCAGTTCTTC | CASRYSGGALNEQFF
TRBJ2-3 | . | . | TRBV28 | TGTGCCAGCAGTTTGGCGGCGAGAATGGCGCAGTATTTT | CASSLAARMAQYF
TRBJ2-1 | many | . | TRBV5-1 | TGCGCCAGCAGAACAACAGGGTTGAATGAGCAGTTCTTC | CASRTTGLNEQFF
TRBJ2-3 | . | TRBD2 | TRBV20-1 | TGCAGTGCTAGAGTAGCTAGCGGGGGGGCTACAGATACGCAGTATTTT | CSARVASGGATDTQYF
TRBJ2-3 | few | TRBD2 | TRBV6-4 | TGTGCCAGCAGTCGGACTAGCGGGGGGGTGACAGATACGCAGTATTTT | CASSRTSGGVTDTQYF
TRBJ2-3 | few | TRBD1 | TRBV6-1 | TGTGCCAGCAATGACAGGGCAACAGATACGCAGTATTTT | CASNDRATDTQYF
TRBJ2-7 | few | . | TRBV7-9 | TGTGCCAGCAGCTTAGTTGCGGGGTACGAGCAGTACTTC | CASSLVAGYEQYF
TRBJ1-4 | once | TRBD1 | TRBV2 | TGTGCCAGCAGTAGACAGGGTTCGGAGGAAAAACTGTTTTTT | CASSRQGSEEKLFF
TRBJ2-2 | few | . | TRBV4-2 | TGTGCCAGCAGCCGAGGACTGGGGGGGGCTACGAACACCGGGGAGCTGTTTTTT | CASSRGLGGATNTGELFF
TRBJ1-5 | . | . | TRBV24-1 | TGTGCCACCAGTGATGGACCGGGTCAGCCCCAGCATTTT | CATSDGPGQPQHF
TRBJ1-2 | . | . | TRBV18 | TGTGCCAGCTCACCGTTTCAAAAGATCTATGGCTACACCTTC | CASSPFQKIYGYTF
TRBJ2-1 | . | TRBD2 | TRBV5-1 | TGCGCCAGCAGCCCAGCGACTAGCGAGCAGTTCTTC | CASSPATSEQFF
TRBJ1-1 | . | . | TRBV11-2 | TGTGCCAGCAGAACCGGGACGAAGGGCCCGTACACTGAAGCTTTCTTT | CASRTGTKGPYTEAFF
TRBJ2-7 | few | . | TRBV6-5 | TGTGCCAGCAGTTTTTTGGTCGGCGCGGCCCCCTACGAGCAGTACTTC | CASSFLVGAAPYEQYF
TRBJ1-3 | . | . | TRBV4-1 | TGCGCCAGCAGCCAAGGACAGACCAGCTCTGGAAACACCATATATTTT | CASSQGQTSSGNTIYF
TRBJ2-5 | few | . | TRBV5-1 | TGCGCCAGCAGCTTGGAGGTTAAGGAGACCCAGTACTTC | CASSLEVKETQYF
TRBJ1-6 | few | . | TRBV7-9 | TGTGCCAGCAGCTGGGAGAGTAATTCACCCCTCCACTTT | CASSWESNSPLHF
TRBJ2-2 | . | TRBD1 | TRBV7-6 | TGTGCCAGCAGCTTAACCGAACAGGGGGCGTGGACCGGGGAGCTGTTTTTT | CASSLTEQGAWTGELFF
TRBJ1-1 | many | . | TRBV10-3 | TGTGCCATCTCCATGTCAGGGAACACTGAAGCTTTCTTT | CAISMSGNTEAFF
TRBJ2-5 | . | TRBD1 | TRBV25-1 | TGTGCCAGCAGTGACCGAGGGACAGGGTACCAAGAGACCCAGTACTTC | CASSDRGTGYQETQYF
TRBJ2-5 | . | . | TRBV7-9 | TGTGCCAGCACTGCAGGGACTTGGGTCGGAGAGACCCAGTACTTC | CASTAGTWVGETQYF
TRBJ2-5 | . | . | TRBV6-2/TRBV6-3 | TGTGCCAGCGTTGGGGTACGGCCCATACAAGAGACCCAGTACTTC | CASVGVRPIQETQYF